These 10 T cell receptor beta chains originate from one sample sequenced in a study of B cell selection in AIRE deficiency. This table comes from immunoSEQ multiplex PCR, and its TCRdb copy is limited to in-frame clones, with some not included. Here the sample spans some 22,000 clones, about 95% being singletons. Conventional CD4 T cells were sorted as CD4+CD127+ cells. Sequences were obtained from CD4+CD127+ conventional T cells sorted from PBMCs. The source is a human donor in good health.

J is TRBJ1-1 and V is TRBV5-4; 8 nucleotides agree with TRBD1. Germline CDR1 is SGHNT and CDR2 is YYREEE (reference sequence). The CDR3 has 16 amino acids. With 0 bases clipped from V and 2 bases from J, the junction kept 6 bases outside the gene matches. The CDR3 region has the DNA TGTGCCAGCAGCTTGGAGGACAGGGATCTAAACACTGAAGCTTTCTTT. Translating gives CASSLEDRDLNTEAFF.

V usage is TRBV11-2 and J usage is TRBJ2-7; no firm D call. This CDR3 has 12 amino acids. V lost 3 bases and J lost 9, with 12 bases in between. Germline assignment: CDR1 SGHAT and CDR2 FQNNGV. CDR3 in amino acids: CASSLVGPAQYF. CDR3 nucleotide sequence: TGTGCCAGCAGCTTGGTGGGCCCCGCGCAGTACTTC.

CDR3 DNA: TGTGCCAGCAGCCCGGGACAGGGGCGATTCGGCGCCTACGAAGCTGAAGCTTTCTTT. Translating gives CASSPGQGRFGAYEAEAFF. The V gene is TRBV27, the J gene TRBJ1-1; 10 bases fit TRBD1. The CDR3 runs to 19 residues. Germline lookup yields CDR1 MNHEY and CDR2 SMNVEV (reference sequence). V gave up 6 bases and J gave up 6 bases; unmatched junction bases: 22.

V gene TRBV18 combines with J gene TRBJ2-1, with TRBD2 identical over 14 bases. Germline CDR1 KGHSH, CDR2 LQKENI. This CDR3 region has 18 residues. Unmatched junction bases numbered 12, after V lost 3 bases and J lost 8 bases. The chain's CDR3 is CASSPRLAGGPERDEQFF. CDR3 DNA sequence: TGTGCCAGCTCACCGCGACTAGCGGGGGGGCCGGAGAGAGATGAGCAGTTCTTC.

This clone was observed a single time. The chain is built from TRBV4-3 and TRBJ1-4; D is possibly TRBD1 (5 bases). CDR1 is LGHNA and CDR2 is YSLEER in the germline V gene. This CDR3 contains 13 residues. V dropped 2 bases and J dropped 17 bases, with 18 bases sitting between them. The CDR3 DNA sequence: TGCGCCAGCAGCCAACGGCTTAGGGACGGACCCTTTTTT. Amino acids: CASSQRLRDGPFF.

The table lists this clone with a count of one. The CDR3 bases are TGTGCCAGCAGCTTAGTGGGGGGGTACACCGGGGAGCTGTTTTTT. This translates into CASSLVGGYTGELFF. The rearrangement uses TRBV7-2 and TRBJ2-2; 7 bases agree with TRBD2. Germline CDR1 SGHTA, CDR2 FQGNSA. The junction had 2 bases not matched to a gene; V was cut back by 1 base and J by 3 bases. This CDR3 contains 15 residues.

V is TRBV19 and J is TRBJ2-1; TRBD2 agrees at 13 bases. CDR1 is LNHDA, CDR2 SQIVND, per germline (reference sequence). The CDR3 covers 15 residues. J gave up 2 bases and V 5 bases, and 0 bases lay outside the gene matches. CDR3 protein: CASSGTSGAYNEQFF. Here the CDR3 DNA reads TGTGCCAGTAGTGGGACTAGCGGGGCCTACAATGAGCAGTTCTTC.

This chain joins TRBV12-5 and TRBJ2-1; 11 bases line up with TRBD2. V was pared by 5 bases and J by 4 bases, with 19 bases of the junction left unmatched. The CDR3 spans 20 residues. CDR1 and CDR2 from the germline V gene are LGHNT and FRNRAP. In nucleotides, the CDR3 is TGTGCTAGTGGTCCCCGATTGGTGGCTAGCGGGGGGATGATTTACAATGAGCAGTTCTTC. Protein sequence: CASGPRLVASGGMIYNEQFF.

The chain joins TRBV27 to TRBJ1-5, with 7 nucleotides matching TRBD1. CDR3 size: 15 residues. The V gene's germline CDR1 is MNHEY and CDR2 SMNVEV (reference sequence). J was trimmed by 0 bases and V by 6 bases; bases with no gene match: 5. The chain's CDR3 is CASRKDRASNQPQHF. The DNA of the CDR3 is TGTGCCAGCAGGAAAGACAGGGCTAGCAATCAGCCCCAGCATTTT.

The chain has TRBV11-3 and TRBJ2-1; 8 positions agree with TRBD1. The CDR3 length is 15 residues. Trimming cost V 5 bases and J 6 bases; bases outside gene matches: 9. Germline V lookup: CDR1 SGHNT, CDR2 YENEEA. The CDR3 loop reads CASSDGQGKGNEQFF. The CDR3 coding sequence is TGTGCCAGCAGCGACGGACAGGGAAAGGGCAATGAGCAGTTCTTC.